The source of this T cell receptor (beta chain) is a study of shared clonotypes between healthy human individuals. Study findings and constraints: All-four-donor shared clonotypes had higher generation probabilities than non-shared clonotypes did.

A word on this clone: Its specificity is unknown.

The repertoire was sequenced with immunoSEQ multiplex PCR; TCRdb's copy has only in-frame clones and lacks some. The sample contains 2,100,000 or so clones, approximately 95% of which appear only once. This sequence was found in a man aged 18 to 29 in good health. The sequenced sample was naive CD4+ T cells sorted from blood. Sample subset: CD45RA+ positively selected.

As DNA, the CDR3 is TGTGCCAGCAGCTTAGGGCAGGGGGCGGATGGCTACACCTTC. Encoded protein: CASSLGQGADGYTF. V gene TRBV7-9 combines with J gene TRBJ1-2; 8 bases agree with TRBD1. V lost 1 base and J lost 6; bases outside the gene matches: 4. CDR3 length: 14 residues. Germline values: CDR1 SEHNR, CDR2 FQNEAQ (reference sequence). Combining the CDR3 with reference TRBV7-9 and TRBJ1-2 gives the whole variable domain DTGVSQNPRHKITKRGQNVTFRCDPISEHNRLYWYRQTLGQGPEFLTYFQNEAQLEKSRLLSDRFSAERPKGSFSTLEIQRTEQGDSAMYLCASSLGQGADGYTFGSGTRLTVV.